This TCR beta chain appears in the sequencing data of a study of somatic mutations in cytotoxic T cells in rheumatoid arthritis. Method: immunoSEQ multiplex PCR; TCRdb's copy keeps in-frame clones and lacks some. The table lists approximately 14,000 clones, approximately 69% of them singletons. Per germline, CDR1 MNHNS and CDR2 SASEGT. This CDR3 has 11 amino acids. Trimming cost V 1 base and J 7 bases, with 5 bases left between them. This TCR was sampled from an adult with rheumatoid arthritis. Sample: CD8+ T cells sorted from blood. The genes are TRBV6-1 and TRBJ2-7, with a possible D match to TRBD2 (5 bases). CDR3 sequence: CASSEGTEQYF. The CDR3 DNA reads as TGTGCCAGCAGTGAAGGGACTGAGCAGTACTTC.